Listed below are T cell receptor beta chains from one sample, sequenced in a study of T cell changes during pregnancy in multiple sclerosis. Libraries were prepared by immunoSEQ multiplex PCR; TCRdb keeps only in-frame clonotypes and omits some of them. The top ten clones hold around 0.41% of a sample with around 36,000 clones, 80% to 95% of them seen once. Specimen: CD4+ T cells from peripheral blood mononuclear cells, collected in the third trimester of pregnancy. Every receptor here comes from a female donor with multiple sclerosis, enrolled in a pregnancy study. Both conserved end residues are part of each CDR3. The D gene is left open where the match is weak. Some rows mark clone size as missing; the rest say once, few, many or name a class of expanded clone.

v_call	d_call	j_call	clone_size	cdr3_nt	cdr3_aa
TRBV18	.	TRBJ2-4	.	TGTGCCAGCTCGGAACAGACCGGGGGAGCCAAAAACATTCAGTACTTC	CASSEQTGGAKNIQYF
TRBV28	TRBD2	TRBJ2-5	.	TGTGCCAGCAAGGGGGTTAGCGGGAGGGCTGTAGAGACCCAGTACTTC	CASKGVSGRAVETQYF
TRBV20-1	TRBD2	TRBJ2-7	.	TGCAGAGTAGCGGGAGCCTACGAGCAGTACTTC	CRVAGAYEQYF
TRBV2	TRBD1	TRBJ1-4	once	TGTGCCAGCATCGAAAAAAGGGGGCGTACTAATGAAAAACTGTTTTTT	CASIEKRGRTNEKLFF
TRBV2	.	TRBJ1-1	.	TGTGCCAGCAGGAGGGTGATGTGGGCTGAAGCTTTCTTT	CASRRVMWAEAFF
TRBV14	.	TRBJ1-1	.	TGTGCCAGCAGCCGGGCGGGGATGAACACTGAAGCTTTCTTT	CASSRAGMNTEAFF
TRBV18	.	TRBJ2-5	.	TGTGCCAGCTCACTAGGACAAGGTGGGGAGACCCAGTACTTC	CASSLGQGGETQYF
TRBV7-2	TRBD1	TRBJ1-2	.	TGTGCCAGCAGCTTAGGGGACAGGGTTCTCTATGGCTACACCTTC	CASSLGDRVLYGYTF
TRBV5-5	TRBD1	TRBJ1-3	once	TGTGCCAGCAGCTATAGGACAGGGACGGCTGGAAACACCATATATTTT	CASSYRTGTAGNTIYF
TRBV23-1	.	TRBJ1-3	.	TGCGCCAGCAGTCAACCAATCGGGGGTCTAACTGGAAACACCATATATTTT	CASSQPIGGLTGNTIYF
TRBV11-2	TRBD1	TRBJ1-4	.	TGTGCCAGCAGCTTAGGGGGACAGGGCAATGAAAAACTGTTTTTT	CASSLGGQGNEKLFF
TRBV28	.	TRBJ2-3	.	TGTGCCAGCAGTTTCGAAGACAGAGATACGCAGTATTTT	CASSFEDRDTQYF
TRBV6-5	.	TRBJ2-2	.	TGTGCCAGCAGTTACCGGTGGAACACCGGGGAGCTGTTTTTT	CASSYRWNTGELFF
TRBV4-3	TRBD2	TRBJ2-3	.	TGCGCCAGCAGCCAAGATCAGCGGGGGGGAGATACGCAGTATTTT	CASSQDQRGGDTQYF
TRBV5-1	.	TRBJ1-1	.	TGCGCCAGCAGCTTGGGTGGGGGGAGGACTGAAGCTTTCTTT	CASSLGGGRTEAFF